Each of the 26 T cell receptor beta chains below was sequenced from the same sample in a study of T cells in Graves' hyperthyroidism and ophthalmopathy (dated by TCRdb to the late 2010s). To prepare the library, multiplex PCR was applied. The sample was run on an Illumina HiSeq 2000. The TCR beta CDR3 regions were amplified from RNA transcripts. A first-round RT-PCR of the TCR CDR3 used the HTBI primer set with the Qiagen OneStep RT-PCR kit. TCRdb itself trimmed the public reads at Q25 with fastp, ran MiXCR and retained productive beta chains. Each CDR3 protein appears once, grouped with its most common genes and DNA. This sample comprises approximately 610,000 distinct CDR3 sequences, roughly 15% of them detected only once. The ten largest clones take up 3.5% to 4.5% of the sample. The material sequenced was blood. These receptors originate from a woman aged 40 to 50 with Graves' ophthalmopathy.

This clonotype occurred a few times. The rearrangement uses TRBV20-1 and TRBJ2-2; the D is unclear. This CDR3 comprises 15 residues. The germline V gene encodes CDR1 DFQATT and CDR2 SNEGSKA (reference sequence). Between the trimmed V and J ends, which lost 0 bases and 4 bases, there was a span of 12 bases. In DNA, the CDR3 is TGCAGTGCTAGAGATCAATGGCAGTTCACCGGGGAGCTGTTTTTT. Amino acids: CSARDQWQFTGELFF.

The chain uses TRBV7-9 and TRBJ1-5, with 7 bases that match TRBD1. The CDR3 extends over 15 amino acids. Germline CDR1 and CDR2: SEHNR and FQNEAQ (reference sequence). After removal of 8 bases from V and 4 bases from J, the junction contained 11 bases not matched to a gene. As DNA, the CDR3 is TGTGCCAGCCTCGGGACAGAGGAACCTAATCAGCCCCAGCATTTT. Encoded protein: CASLGTEEPNQPQHF.

This clonotype occurred many times. The genes are TRBV7-8 and TRBJ2-5, with TRBD2 as a possible D gene (6 bases). Germline lookup yields CDR1 SGHVS and CDR2 FQNEAQ. V lost 5 bases to trimming and J lost 4 bases, with 14 bases between them. The CDR3 extends over 14 amino acids. The CDR3 reads CASSLRLARETQYF. The CDR3 nucleotides read TGTGCCAGCAGCCTAAGGCTAGCGAGAGAGACCCAGTACTTC.

This clonotype was found a few times. This rearrangement joins TRBV27 to TRBJ2-7; D is unresolved. CDR3 size: 13 residues. The germline V gene encodes CDR1 MNHEY and CDR2 SMNVEV (reference sequence). V gave up 3 bases and J gave up 7 bases, with 13 bases separating them. CDR3 in amino acids: CASSLVRVGEQYF. CDR3 in DNA: TGTGCCAGCAGTTTGGTAAGGGTGGGAGAGCAGTACTTC.

This clonotype was observed at least ten times. The CDR3 loop is CASSFIDRSYEQYF. The CDR3 DNA reads as TGTGCCAGCAGTTTTATTGACAGGTCCTACGAGCAGTACTTC. This chain links TRBV27 with TRBJ2-7; weak D call: TRBD1 (6 bases). CDR1 is MNHEY, CDR2 SMNVEV, per germline (reference sequence). Trimming shortened V by 3 bases and J by 1 base, and 10 bases separated the two germline ends. This CDR3 contains 14 residues.

The chain is built from TRBV5-1 and TRBJ2-1; D is possibly TRBD2 (5 bases). Trimming pared 2 bases from V and 6 bases from J, leaving 15 bases between. CDR1 and CDR2 from the germline V gene are SGHRS and YFSETQ. This CDR3 spans 15 amino acids. The CDR3, as DNA: TGCGCCAGCAGCTTCGTACAGAGGGCGGCCAATGAGCAGTTCTTC. Its protein is CASSFVQRAANEQFF.

The chain carries TRBV28 and TRBJ1-5; 9 bases fit TRBD1. CDR1 is MDHEN and CDR2 is SYDVKM in the germline V gene. V dropped 4 bases and J dropped 16; count of bases not matched to a gene: 14. There are 14 residues in the CDR3. The CDR3 DNA reads TGTGCCAGCAGTTCGGGTGTTGGGGGACAGGGCGAACATTTT. Its protein product is CASSSGVGGQGEHF.

In its sample, this clonotype was seen many times. The chain recombines TRBV24-1 with TRBJ2-1, with 16 bases identical to TRBD2. With V trimmed by 4 bases and J by 8 bases, 1 base remained unmatched. This CDR3 comprises 15 residues. Germline V gene lookup returns CDR1 KGHDR and CDR2 SFDVKD. Here the CDR3 reads CATSEGLAGGHEQFF. As DNA, the CDR3 is TGTGCCACCAGTGAGGGACTAGCGGGAGGGCATGAGCAGTTCTTC.

This clonotype was seen ten or more times. Here the CDR3 reads CASSYSSGSTYEQYF. The CDR3 DNA is TGTGCCAGCAGTTACTCGAGCGGCAGCACCTACGAGCAGTACTTC. The chain links TRBV6-5 to TRBJ2-7; maybe TRBD2 (5 bases). CDR3 length equals 15 residues. With 0 bases removed from V and 2 bases from J, the gap between germline ends came to 11 bases. The V gene's germline CDR1 is MNHEY and CDR2 SVGAGI.

Worth noting for this clonotype: Lacking the conserved final phenylalanine or tryptophan, this CDR3 likely reflects a read error. This chain uses TRBV6-1 with TRBJ2-7; 8 bases align to TRBD1. The CDR3 loop spans 16 amino acids. The germline CDR1 and CDR2 sequences are MNHNS and SASEGT. Trimming cost V 2 bases and J 2 bases; bases outside gene matches: 8. Here the CDR3 reads CASSELVTGAPYEQYS. The CDR3 nucleotides are TGTGCCAGCAGTGAACTAGTGACAGGGGCTCCCTACGAGCAGTACTCC.

This clonotype occurred many times. This chain links TRBV24-1 with TRBJ2-2; D is unresolved. Trimming left V 1 base short and J 2 bases short, with 7 bases between. The CDR3 is 15 amino acids. Germline CDR1 KGHDR, CDR2 SFDVKD. The CDR3 here is CATSDFGVNTGELFF. CDR3 bases: TGTGCCACCAGTGATTTTGGGGTTAACACCGGGGAGCTGTTTTTT.

This clonotype occurred many times. The rearrangement links TRBV6-5 to TRBJ2-2; TRBD1 matches 8 bases. V dropped 2 bases and J dropped 6; count of bases not matched to a gene: 8. Germline V lookup: CDR1 MNHEY, CDR2 SVGAGI. The CDR3 sequence is 16 residues long. CDR3: CASSYAAGGGAGELFF. The CDR3 DNA is TGTGCCAGCAGTTACGCGGCAGGGGGCGGCGCCGGGGAGCTGTTTTTT.

J is TRBJ2-2 and V is TRBV6-2 or TRBV6-3; possibly TRBD2 for D (5 bases). Germline V lookup: CDR1 MNHEY, CDR2 SVGEGT. V lost 6 bases to trimming and J lost 0 bases, with 14 bases between them. The CDR3 is 16 residues long. CDR3 region: CASRAYERTNTGELFF. In DNA form, the CDR3 reads TGTGCCAGCAGGGCCTACGAGCGGACGAACACCGGGGAGCTGTTTTTT.

This clonotype was found many times. The chain carries TRBV29-1 and TRBJ2-5, with D perhaps matching TRBD2 (6 bases). Germline CDR1 is SQVTM and CDR2 is ANQGSEA. Trimming cost V 2 bases and J 0 bases, with 13 bases left between them. The CDR3 has 15 amino acids. This CDR3 reads CSVERGGVYQETQYF. In DNA form, the CDR3 reads TGCAGCGTTGAACGGGGCGGGGTGTACCAAGAGACCCAGTACTTC.

This clonotype was observed many times. The rearrangement joins TRBV12-5 to TRBJ2-7; 9 bases are shared with TRBD2. This CDR3 region has 15 residues. In germline, CDR1 is LGHNT, CDR2 FRNRAP. Trimming cost V 2 bases and J 0 bases; bases outside gene matches: 2. CDR3 nucleotide sequence: TGTGCTAGTGGTTTGCTAGCGGGGAGCTCCTACGAGCAGTACTTC. It translates to CASGLLAGSSYEQYF.

The rearrangement uses TRBV4-1 and TRBJ2-7; D gene unclear. Per the germline V gene, CDR1 is MGHRA and CDR2 is YSYEKL. CDR3 length equals 17 residues. Deletions cut 4 bases from V and 0 bases from J, with 19 bases between. CDR3 sequence reads: CASSRSASHLSSYEQYF. As DNA, the CDR3 is TGCGCCAGCAGCCGGTCCGCCTCACACCTGAGCTCCTACGAGCAGTACTTC.

This clonotype has ten or more counts. This chain links TRBV4-1 with TRBJ2-5; tentatively, D is TRBD2 (5 bases). The CDR3 totals 13 residues. Germline V gene sequence: CDR1 MGHRA, CDR2 YSYEKL. Trimming pared 3 bases from V and 2 bases from J, leaving 7 bases between. As DNA, the CDR3 is TGCGCCAGCAGCCATGCGGGTCAAGAGACCCAGTACTTC. It yields the protein CASSHAGQETQYF.

This clonotype was recorded many times. The rearrangement joins TRBV6-5 to TRBJ1-2; D may be TRBD1 (5 bases). Germline-derived CDR1 and CDR2 are MNHEY and SVGAGI. CDR3 length: 18 amino acids. Deletions cut 6 bases from V and 3 bases from J, with 26 bases between. CDR3 DNA sequence: TGTGCCAGCAGCCCCGGGGGTTACACCCTAAATTTGGACTATGGCTACACCTTC. Its protein product is CASSPGGYTLNLDYGYTF.

This clonotype has at least ten counts. The chain carries TRBV28 and TRBJ2-5; maybe TRBD2 (6 bases). Germline V lookup: CDR1 MDHEN, CDR2 SYDVKM. The CDR3 runs to 13 residues. With 8 bases removed from V and 2 bases from J, the gap between germline ends came to 12 bases. CDR3 protein: CASGLAAQETQYF. The DNA for the CDR3 is TGTGCCAGCGGATTAGCGGCGCAAGAGACCCAGTACTTC.

This clonotype was observed many times. The chain has TRBV20-1 and TRBJ2-2, with D unresolved. The CDR3 is 12 amino acids. The V end was cut by 5 bases, the J end by 4 bases, with 8 bases between. The germline V gene has CDR1 DFQATT and CDR2 SNEGSKA (reference sequence). DNA for the CDR3: TGCAGTGCTCGATCGAGCACCGGGGAGCTGTTTTTT. Residues: CSARSSTGELFF.

In this sample, this clonotype turned up many times. The chain recombines TRBV7-8 with TRBJ2-7, with 7 bases matching TRBD1. J gave up 5 bases and V 1 base, and 14 bases lay outside the gene matches. CDR1 is SGHVS, CDR2 FQNEAQ, per germline. The CDR3 covers 17 residues. Here the CDR3 DNA reads TGTGCCAGCAGCTTAGAGTTAGGGGGCGAGATCCACCACGAGCAGTACTTC. This translates into CASSLELGGEIHHEQYF.

This clonotype was seen ten or more times. The genes are TRBV20-1 and TRBJ1-2; weak D call: TRBD1 (5 bases). Trimming removed 8 bases from V and 8 bases from J, with 15 bases in between. The CDR3 has 11 residues. CDR1 and CDR2 from the germline V gene are DFQATT and SNEGSKA (reference sequence). CDR3: CSSPGRGGYTF. The CDR3 bases are TGCAGTTCGCCGGGACGGGGAGGCTACACCTTC.

This clonotype was seen repeatedly, ten times or more. J is TRBJ1-2 and V is TRBV30; 7 nucleotides align to TRBD1. CDR1 GTSNPN and CDR2 SVGIG come from the germline V gene (reference sequence). This CDR3 has 13 residues. J gave up 7 bases and V 1 base, and 6 bases lay outside the gene matches. DNA of the CDR3: TGTGCCTGGAGTGCGACAGGGTCGAGTGGCTACACCTTC. It is translated as CAWSATGSSGYTF. The full variable domain, its missing parts supplied by reference TRBV30 and TRBJ1-2, is SQTIHQWPATLVQPVGSPLSLECTVEGTSNPNLYWYRQAAGRGLQLLFYSVGIGQISSEVPQNLSASRPQDRQFILSSKKLLLSDSGFYLCAWSATGSSGYTFGSGTRLTVV.

Only a few counts were recorded for this clonotype. The rearrangement uses TRBV7-6 and TRBJ2-7; 8 bases agree with TRBD1. The CDR3 totals 16 residues. J was trimmed by 5 bases and V by 5 bases; bases with no gene match: 14. Germline V gene lookup returns CDR1 SGHVS and CDR2 FNYEAQ. In DNA form, the CDR3 reads TGTGCCAGCAGCCCATCCGGGACAGGCAACTTCCACGAGCAGTACTTC. Translating it yields CASSPSGTGNFHEQYF.

A few counts support this clonotype. The gene calls are TRBV6-1 and TRBJ2-7; 12 positions agree with TRBD2. J lost 2 bases, V lost 10 bases, and 3 bases had no gene match. The CDR3 spans 13 residues. CDR1 and CDR2 (germline): MNHNS, SASEGT. The CDR3 DNA follows: TGTGCCACCAGGACTAGCGGGACCTACGAGCAGTACTTC. Its protein is CATRTSGTYEQYF.

A remark on this clonotype: The missing conserved phenylalanine or tryptophan at the end of this CDR3 makes a read error likely. This rearrangement joins TRBV6-1 to TRBJ2-5, with TRBD2 matching over 9 bases. Germline V lookup: CDR1 MNHNS, CDR2 SASEGT. The junction had 10 bases not matched to a gene; V was cut back by 6 bases and J by 5 bases. The CDR3 loop spans 15 amino acids. The CDR3 sequence: CASSVLAGTVETQYL. The CDR3 nucleotides read TGTGCCAGCAGCGTACTAGCGGGCACGGTGGAGACCCAGTACCTC.